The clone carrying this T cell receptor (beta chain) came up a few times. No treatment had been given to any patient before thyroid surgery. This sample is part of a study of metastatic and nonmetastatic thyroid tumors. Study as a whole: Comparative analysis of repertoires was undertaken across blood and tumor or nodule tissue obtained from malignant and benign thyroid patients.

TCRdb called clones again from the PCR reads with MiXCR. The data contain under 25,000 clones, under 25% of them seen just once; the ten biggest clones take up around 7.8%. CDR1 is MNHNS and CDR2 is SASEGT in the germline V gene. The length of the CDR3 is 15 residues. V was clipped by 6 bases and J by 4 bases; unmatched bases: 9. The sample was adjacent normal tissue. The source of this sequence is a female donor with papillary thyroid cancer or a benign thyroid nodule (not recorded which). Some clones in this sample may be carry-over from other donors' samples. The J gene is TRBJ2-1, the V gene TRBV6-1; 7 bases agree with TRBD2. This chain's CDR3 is CASSPLGGSYNEQFF. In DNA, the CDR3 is TGTGCCAGCAGCCCCCTTGGCGGGAGTTACAATGAGCAGTTCTTC.